Listed below are T cell receptor beta chains from one sample, sequenced in a study of blood T cell repertoires in COVID-19. The data were produced by immunoSEQ multiplex PCR, yet TCRdb's version contains in-frame clones alone and is incomplete. The sample carries just over 75,000 clones, roughly 80% recorded once. Specimen: peripheral blood. All receptors derive from a man in his sixties with active or convalescent COVID-19. Both conserved end residues are part of each CDR3. Each record gives: D gene, clone size, V gene, J gene, CDR3 protein, CDR3 DNA. D genes are given only for firm matches. Clone sizes are given selectively: once, few, many, or a class where the clone is expanded.

D: -
size: -
V: TRBV5-1
J: TRBJ2-3
CDR3: CASSRTAGQTSTDTQYF
DNA: TGCGCCAGCAGCCGGACCGCAGGGCAGACTAGCACAGATACGCAGTATTTT

D: -
size: -
V: TRBV11-3
J: TRBJ1-1
CDR3: CASSLTENTEAFF
DNA: TGTGCCAGCAGCTTAACAGAGAACACTGAAGCTTTCTTT

D: -
size: -
V: TRBV7-2
J: TRBJ2-3
CDR3: CASSSGVSTDTQYF
DNA: TGTGCCAGCAGCTCAGGGGTTAGCACAGATACGCAGTATTTT

D: -
size: -
V: TRBV7-9
J: TRBJ2-2
CDR3: CASSLVTTGELFF
DNA: TGTGCCAGCAGCTTAGTAACTACCGGGGAGCTGTTTTTT

D: TRBD1
size: -
V: TRBV20-1
J: TRBJ1-1
CDR3: CSASRDSNTEAFF
DNA: TGCAGTGCTAGTAGGGACAGCAACACTGAAGCTTTCTTT

D: -
size: -
V: TRBV27
J: TRBJ2-5
CDR3: CASSFGSSVAPGTQYF
DNA: TGTGCCAGCAGTTTTGGGTCCTCAGTCGCTCCAGGGACCCAGTACTTC

D: -
size: -
V: TRBV5-1
J: TRBJ2-5
CDR3: CASSLAPVGAGETQYF
DNA: TGCGCCAGCAGCTTGGCCCCAGTTGGGGCAGGAGAGACCCAGTACTTC

D: TRBD1
size: -
V: TRBV19
J: TRBJ2-3
CDR3: CASSLGQGVGDTQYF
DNA: TGTGCCAGTAGTCTAGGACAGGGGGTAGGAGATACGCAGTATTTT

D: TRBD1
size: -
V: TRBV19
J: TRBJ1-1
CDR3: CASSRPGQGRTEAFF
DNA: TGTGCCAGCAGCAGGCCGGGACAGGGGAGGACTGAAGCTTTCTTT

D: -
size: few
V: TRBV7-2
J: TRBJ1-2
CDR3: CASSEPASYYGYTF
DNA: TGTGCCAGCAGCGAGCCCGCATCCTACTATGGCTACACCTTC

D: TRBD2
size: -
V: TRBV2
J: TRBJ2-2
CDR3: CASSSLIAGANTGELFF
DNA: TGTGCCAGCAGTTCCTTGATAGCGGGGGCCAACACCGGGGAGCTGTTTTTT

D: -
size: -
V: TRBV6-4
J: TRBJ2-2
CDR3: CASSEGLYTGELFF
DNA: TGTGCCAGCAGTGAAGGACTCTACACCGGGGAGCTGTTTTTT

D: TRBD1
size: once
V: TRBV6-5
J: TRBJ1-4
CDR3: CASTLSGTGEGKLFF
DNA: TGTGCCAGCACTTTGAGTGGGACAGGGGAGGGAAAACTGTTTTTT

D: -
size: -
V: TRBV10-3
J: TRBJ2-3
CDR3: CAISDFGGRADTQYF
DNA: TGTGCCATCAGTGACTTCGGGGGGCGGGCAGATACGCAGTATTTT

D: -
size: few
V: TRBV27
J: TRBJ1-2
CDR3: CASSLNYRANYGYTF
DNA: TGTGCCAGCAGTTTAAATTACAGGGCCAACTATGGCTACACCTTC

D: -
size: -
V: TRBV10-3
J: TRBJ1-4
CDR3: CAIRQDATNEKLFF
DNA: TGTGCCATCAGACAGGATGCAACTAATGAAAAACTGTTTTTT

D: -
size: -
V: TRBV7-8
J: TRBJ2-2
CDR3: CASSSLAAGPVGELFF
DNA: TGTGCCAGCAGCTCCCTCGCGGCGGGGCCTGTCGGGGAGCTGTTTTTT